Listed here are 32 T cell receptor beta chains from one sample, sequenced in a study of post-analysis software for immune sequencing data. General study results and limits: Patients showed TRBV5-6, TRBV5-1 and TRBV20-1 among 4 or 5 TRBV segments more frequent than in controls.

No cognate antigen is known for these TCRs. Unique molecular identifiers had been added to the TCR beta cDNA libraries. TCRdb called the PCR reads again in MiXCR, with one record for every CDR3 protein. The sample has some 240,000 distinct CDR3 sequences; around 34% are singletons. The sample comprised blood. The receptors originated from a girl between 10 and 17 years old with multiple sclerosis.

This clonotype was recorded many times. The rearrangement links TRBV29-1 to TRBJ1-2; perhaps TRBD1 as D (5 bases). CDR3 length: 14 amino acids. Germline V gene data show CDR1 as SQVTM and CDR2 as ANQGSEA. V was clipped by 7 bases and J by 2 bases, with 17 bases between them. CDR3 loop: CSGGGREGNYGYTF. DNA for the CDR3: TGCAGCGGTGGAGGGCGTGAGGGGAACTATGGCTACACCTTC.

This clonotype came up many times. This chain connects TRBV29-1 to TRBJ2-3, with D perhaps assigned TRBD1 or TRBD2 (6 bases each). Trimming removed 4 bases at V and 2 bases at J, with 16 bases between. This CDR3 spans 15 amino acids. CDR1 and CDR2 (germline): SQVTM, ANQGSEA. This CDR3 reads CSVVVRGQNTDTQYF. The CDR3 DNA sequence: TGCAGCGTTGTTGTCCGGGGGCAGAACACAGATACGCAGTATTTT.

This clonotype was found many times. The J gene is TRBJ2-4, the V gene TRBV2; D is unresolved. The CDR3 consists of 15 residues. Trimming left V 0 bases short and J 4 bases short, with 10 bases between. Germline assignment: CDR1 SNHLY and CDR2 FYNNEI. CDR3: CASSEARSEKNIQYF. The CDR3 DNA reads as TGTGCCAGCAGTGAAGCACGCAGCGAGAAAAACATTCAGTACTTC. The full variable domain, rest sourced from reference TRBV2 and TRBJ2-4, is EPEVTQTPSHQVTQMGQEVILRCVPISNHLYFYWYRQILGQKVEFLVSFYNNEISEKSEIFDDQFSVERPDGSNFTLKIRSTKLEDSAMYFCASSEARSEKNIQYFGAGTRLSVL.

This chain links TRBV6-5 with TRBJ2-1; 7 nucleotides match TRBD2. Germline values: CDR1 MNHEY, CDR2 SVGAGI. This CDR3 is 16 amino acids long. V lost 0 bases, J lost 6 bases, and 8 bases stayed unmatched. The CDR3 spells CASSYSMSGEINEQFF. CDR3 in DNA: TGTGCCAGCAGTTACTCGATGAGCGGGGAGATCAATGAGCAGTTCTTC.

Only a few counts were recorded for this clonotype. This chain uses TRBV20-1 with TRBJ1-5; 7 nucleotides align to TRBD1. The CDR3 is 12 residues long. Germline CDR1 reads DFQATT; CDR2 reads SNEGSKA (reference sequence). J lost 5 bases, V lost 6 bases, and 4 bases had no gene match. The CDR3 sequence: CSAWDRDQPQHF. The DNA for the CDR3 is TGCAGTGCCTGGGACAGAGATCAGCCCCAGCATTTT.

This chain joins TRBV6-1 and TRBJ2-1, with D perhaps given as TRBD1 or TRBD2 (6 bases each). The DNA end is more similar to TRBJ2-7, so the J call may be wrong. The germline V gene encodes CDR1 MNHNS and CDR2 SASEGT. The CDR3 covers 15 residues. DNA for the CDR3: TGTGCCAGCAATGGCGGGACAACATTTTACAATGAGCAGTACTTC. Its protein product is CASNGGTTFYNEQYF.

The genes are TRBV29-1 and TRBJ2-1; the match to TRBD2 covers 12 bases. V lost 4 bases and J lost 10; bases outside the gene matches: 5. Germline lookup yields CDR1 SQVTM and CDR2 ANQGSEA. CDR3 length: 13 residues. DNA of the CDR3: TGCAGCGTTGGGGCTAGCGGGAGGGTAGAGCAGTTCTTC. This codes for CSVGASGRVEQFF.

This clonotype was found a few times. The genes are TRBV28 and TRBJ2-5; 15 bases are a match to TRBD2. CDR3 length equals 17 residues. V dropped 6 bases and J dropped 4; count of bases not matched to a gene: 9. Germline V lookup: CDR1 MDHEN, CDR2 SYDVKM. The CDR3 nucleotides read TGTGCCAGCAGCCCCGGGACTAGCGGGAGGATTGGAGAGACCCAGTACTTC. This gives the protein CASSPGTSGRIGETQYF.

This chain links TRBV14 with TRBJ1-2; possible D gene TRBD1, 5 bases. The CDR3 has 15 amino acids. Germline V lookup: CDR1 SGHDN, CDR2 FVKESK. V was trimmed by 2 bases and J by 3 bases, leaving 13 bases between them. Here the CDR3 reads CASSQLDKSYYGYTF. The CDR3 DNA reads TGTGCCAGCAGCCAACTGGACAAGAGCTACTATGGCTACACCTTC.

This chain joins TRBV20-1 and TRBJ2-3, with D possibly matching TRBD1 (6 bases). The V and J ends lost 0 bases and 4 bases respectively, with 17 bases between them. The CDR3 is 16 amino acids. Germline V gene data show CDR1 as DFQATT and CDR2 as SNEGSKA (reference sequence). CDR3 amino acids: CSARDQGKGDADTQYF. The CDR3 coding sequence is TGCAGTGCTAGAGATCAGGGGAAGGGAGACGCAGATACGCAGTATTTT.

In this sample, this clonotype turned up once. The CDR3 DNA sequence: TGCGCCAGCAGCTGGACAACTAGCGGGGGGATTAATGAGCAGTTCTTC. Protein: CASSWTTSGGINEQFF. This chain links TRBV5-1 with TRBJ2-1, with 12 bases aligning to TRBD2. V trimming: 3 bases; J trimming: 7 bases; junction bases outside the gene matches: 8. There are 16 residues in the CDR3. Germline-derived CDR1 and CDR2 are SGHRS and YFSETQ.

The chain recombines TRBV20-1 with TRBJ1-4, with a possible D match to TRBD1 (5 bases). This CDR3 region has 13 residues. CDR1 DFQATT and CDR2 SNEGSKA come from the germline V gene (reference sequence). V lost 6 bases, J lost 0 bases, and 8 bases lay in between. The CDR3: CSANRPTNEKLFF. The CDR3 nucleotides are TGCAGTGCCAACAGGCCAACTAATGAAAAACTGTTTTTT.

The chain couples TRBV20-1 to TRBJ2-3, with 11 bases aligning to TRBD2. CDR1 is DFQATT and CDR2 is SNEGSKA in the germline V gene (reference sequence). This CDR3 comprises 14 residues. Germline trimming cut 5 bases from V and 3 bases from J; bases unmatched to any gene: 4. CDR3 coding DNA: TGCAGTGCTTTTCCTAGCGGGGGGACAGATACGCAGTATTTT. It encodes CSAFPSGGTDTQYF.

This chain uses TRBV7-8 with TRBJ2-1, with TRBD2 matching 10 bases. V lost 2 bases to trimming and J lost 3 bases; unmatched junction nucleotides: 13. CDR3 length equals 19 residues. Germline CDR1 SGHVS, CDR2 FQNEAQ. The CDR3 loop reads CASSLWARTSGDLYNEQFF. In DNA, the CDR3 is TGTGCCAGCAGCTTATGGGCGCGGACTAGCGGAGACCTCTACAATGAGCAGTTCTTC.

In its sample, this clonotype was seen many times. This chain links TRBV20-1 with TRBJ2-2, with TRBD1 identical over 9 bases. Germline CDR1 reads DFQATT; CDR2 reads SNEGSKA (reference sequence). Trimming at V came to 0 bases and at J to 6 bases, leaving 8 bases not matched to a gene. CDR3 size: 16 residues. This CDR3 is CSARDLDRGAPGELFF. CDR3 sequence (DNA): TGCAGTGCTAGAGACTTGGACAGGGGCGCACCCGGGGAGCTGTTTTTT.

The CDR3 DNA is TGCAGCGTTCGGAAGAACTCAGATACGCAGTATTTT. Translated, it gives CSVRKNSDTQYF. The rearrangement links TRBV29-1 to TRBJ2-3; D is uncertain. This CDR3 has 12 amino acids. The V and J ends lost 5 bases and 4 bases respectively, with 10 bases between them. CDR1 is SQVTM, CDR2 ANQGSEA, per germline.

CDR3 bases: TGTGCCAGCAGTCGCGCCCCCGGCTGGTGGGACAGGGGGTACAATGAGCAGTTCTTC. This gives the protein CASSRAPGWWDRGYNEQFF. This sequence joins TRBV27 and TRBJ2-1; 11 bases are a match to TRBD1. There are 19 residues in the CDR3. V shed 5 bases and J 4 bases; nucleotides not matched to a gene: 16. CDR1 MNHEY and CDR2 SMNVEV come from the germline V gene (reference sequence).

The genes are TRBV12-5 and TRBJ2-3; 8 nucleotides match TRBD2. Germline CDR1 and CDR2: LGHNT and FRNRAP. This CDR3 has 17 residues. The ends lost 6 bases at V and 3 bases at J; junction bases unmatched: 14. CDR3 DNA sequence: TGTGCTAGTGGAGCCCCCTTACTAAGCGGGAGAACAGATACGCAGTATTTT. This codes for CASGAPLLSGRTDTQYF.

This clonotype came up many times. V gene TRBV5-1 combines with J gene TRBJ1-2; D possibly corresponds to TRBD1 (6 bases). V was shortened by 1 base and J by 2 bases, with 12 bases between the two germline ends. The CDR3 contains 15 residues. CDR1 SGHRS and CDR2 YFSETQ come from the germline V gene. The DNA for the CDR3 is TGCGCCAGCAGCTTGTCTTGGCAGGGGAACTATGGCTACACCTTC. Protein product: CASSLSWQGNYGYTF.

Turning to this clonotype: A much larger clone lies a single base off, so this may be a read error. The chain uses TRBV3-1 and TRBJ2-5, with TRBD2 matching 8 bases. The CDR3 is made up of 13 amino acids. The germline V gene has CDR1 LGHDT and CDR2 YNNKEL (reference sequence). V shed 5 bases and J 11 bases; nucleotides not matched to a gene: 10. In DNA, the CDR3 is TGTGCCAGCAGCGACGGGGGGGCCAATGAGCAGTACTTC. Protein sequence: CASSDGGANEQYF.

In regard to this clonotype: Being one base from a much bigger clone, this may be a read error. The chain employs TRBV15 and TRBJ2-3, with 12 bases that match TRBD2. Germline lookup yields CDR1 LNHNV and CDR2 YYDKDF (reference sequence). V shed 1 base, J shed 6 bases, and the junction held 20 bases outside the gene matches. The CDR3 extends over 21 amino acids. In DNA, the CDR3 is TGTGCCACCAGCAGAGCCCGGGGGACTAGCGGGCCTACCACACCTGGGGATACGCAGTATTTT. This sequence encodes CATSRARGTSGPTTPGDTQYF.

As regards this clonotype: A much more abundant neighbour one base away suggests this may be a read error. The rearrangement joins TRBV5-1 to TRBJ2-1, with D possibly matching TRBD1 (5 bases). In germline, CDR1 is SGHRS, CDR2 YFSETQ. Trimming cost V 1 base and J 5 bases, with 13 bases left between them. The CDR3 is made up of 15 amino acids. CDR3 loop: CASSLRQGGHNEQFF. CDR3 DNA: TGCGCCAGCAGCTTGAGGCAGGGTGGGCACAATGAGCAGTTCTTC. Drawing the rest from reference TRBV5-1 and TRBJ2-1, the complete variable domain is KAGVTQTPRYLIKTRGQQVTLSCSPISGHRSVSWYQQTPGQGLQFLFEYFSETQRNKGNFPGRFSGRQFSNSRSEMNVSTLELGDSALYLCASSLRQGGHNEQFFGPGTRLTVL.

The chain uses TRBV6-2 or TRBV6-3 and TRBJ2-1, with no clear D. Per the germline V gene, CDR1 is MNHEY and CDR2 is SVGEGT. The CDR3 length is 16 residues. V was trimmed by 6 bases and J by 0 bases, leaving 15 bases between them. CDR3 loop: CASRQMHRSSYNEQFF. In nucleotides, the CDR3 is TGTGCCAGCAGGCAAATGCATAGGAGCTCCTACAATGAGCAGTTCTTC.

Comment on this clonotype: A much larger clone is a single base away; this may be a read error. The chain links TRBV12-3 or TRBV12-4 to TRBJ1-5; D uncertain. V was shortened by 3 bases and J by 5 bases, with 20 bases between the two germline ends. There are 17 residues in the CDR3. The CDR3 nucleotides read TGTGCCAGCAGTTTGATCGGATGGCCGATGACCGATCAGCCCCAGCATTTT. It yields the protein CASSLIGWPMTDQPQHF.

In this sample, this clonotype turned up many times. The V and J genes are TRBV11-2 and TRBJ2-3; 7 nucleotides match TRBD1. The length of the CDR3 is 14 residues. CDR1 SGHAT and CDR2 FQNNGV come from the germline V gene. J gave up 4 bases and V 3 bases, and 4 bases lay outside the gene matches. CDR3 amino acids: CASSFFRGSDTQYF. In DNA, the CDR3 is TGTGCCAGCAGCTTTTTCAGGGGGTCAGATACGCAGTATTTT.

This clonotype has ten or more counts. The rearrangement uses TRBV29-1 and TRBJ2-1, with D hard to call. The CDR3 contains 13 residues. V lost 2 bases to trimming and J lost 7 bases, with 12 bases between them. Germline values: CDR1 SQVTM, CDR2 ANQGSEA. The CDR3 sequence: CSVERPSGNEQFF. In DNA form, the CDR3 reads TGCAGCGTTGAAAGACCCTCAGGAAATGAGCAGTTCTTC.

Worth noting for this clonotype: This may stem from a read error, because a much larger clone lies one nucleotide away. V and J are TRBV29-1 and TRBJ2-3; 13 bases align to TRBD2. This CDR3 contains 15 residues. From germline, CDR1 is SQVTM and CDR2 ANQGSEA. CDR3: CSVAGTSGNTDTQDF. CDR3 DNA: TGCAGCGTCGCCGGGACTAGCGGGAACACAGATACGCAGGATTTT.

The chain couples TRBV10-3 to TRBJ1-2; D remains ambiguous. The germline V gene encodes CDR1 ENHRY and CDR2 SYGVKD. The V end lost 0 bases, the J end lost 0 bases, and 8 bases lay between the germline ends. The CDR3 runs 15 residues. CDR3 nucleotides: TGTGCCATCAGTGAGTCTGGGAGAGCTAACTATGGCTACACCTTC. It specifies CAISESGRANYGYTF.

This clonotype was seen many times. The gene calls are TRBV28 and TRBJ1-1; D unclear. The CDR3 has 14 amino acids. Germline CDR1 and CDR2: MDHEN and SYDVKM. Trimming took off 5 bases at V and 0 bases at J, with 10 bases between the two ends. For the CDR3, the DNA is TGTGCCAGCAGTCCATTCGTGCTGAACACTGAAGCTTTCTTT. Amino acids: CASSPFVLNTEAFF.

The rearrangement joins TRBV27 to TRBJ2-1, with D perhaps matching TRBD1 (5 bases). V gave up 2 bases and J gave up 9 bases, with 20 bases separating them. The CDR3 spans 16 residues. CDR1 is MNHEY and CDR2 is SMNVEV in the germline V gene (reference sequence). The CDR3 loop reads CASSLKARALFGEQFF. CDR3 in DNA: TGTGCCAGCAGTTTAAAGGCCAGGGCCCTCTTCGGTGAGCAGTTCTTC.

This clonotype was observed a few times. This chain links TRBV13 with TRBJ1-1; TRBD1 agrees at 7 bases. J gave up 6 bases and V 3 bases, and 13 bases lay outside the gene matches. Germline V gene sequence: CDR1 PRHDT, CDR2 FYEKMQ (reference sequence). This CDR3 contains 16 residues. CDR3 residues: CASSLVGDRPGAEAFF. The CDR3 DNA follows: TGTGCCAGCAGCTTGGTCGGGGACAGACCTGGGGCTGAAGCTTTCTTT.

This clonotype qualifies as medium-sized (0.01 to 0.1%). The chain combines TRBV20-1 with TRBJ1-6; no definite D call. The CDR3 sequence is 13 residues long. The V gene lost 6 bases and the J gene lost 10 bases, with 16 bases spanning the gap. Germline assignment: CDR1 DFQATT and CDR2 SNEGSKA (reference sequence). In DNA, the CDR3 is TGCAGTGCGAAGACGGCAGGATGGTCACCCCTCCACTTT. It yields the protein CSAKTAGWSPLHF.